This TCR beta chain was identified during a study of blood T cell repertoires in COVID-19. Study-wide background: Samples came from the United States, Italy and Spain, spanning acute and convalescent COVID-19. Nucleic acid was either cDNA or gDNA, and it came from T cells, B-cell-depleted T cells, or PBMCs.

Source study methods: The assay estimated nucleated cells by amplifying reference gene primers. The repertoire was sequenced with immunoSEQ multiplex PCR; TCRdb's copy has only in-frame clones and lacks some. V, J and clone size reflect that table, while D and trimming were determined from the DNA. This sample has 200,000 to 250,000 clones, with about four fifths found just once. Germline V lookup: CDR1 MDHEN, CDR2 SYDVKM. The CDR3 has 13 amino acids. The junction had 5 bases not matched to a gene; V was cut back by 6 bases and J by 3 bases. The sequencing input was peripheral blood. The receptor comes from a woman aged 25 to 39 who had recovered from COVID-19. The chain joins TRBV28 to TRBJ2-7, with 7 bases identical to TRBD1. The CDR3, as DNA: TGTGCCAGCAGCTGGGACAGATACTACGAGCAGTACTTC. It encodes CASSWDRYYEQYF. Full variable domain (rest looked up from reference TRBV28 and TRBJ2-7): DVKVTQSSRYLVKRTGEKVFLECVQDMDHENMFWYRQDPGLGLRLIYFSYDVKMKEKGDIPEGYSVSREKKERFSLILESASTNQTSMYLCASSWDRYYEQYFGPGTRLTVT.